Listed here are 10 T cell receptor beta chains from one sample, sequenced in a study of blood T cell repertoires in COVID-19. Only in-frame clones appear in the TCRdb table, and some are missing; sequencing was by immunoSEQ multiplex PCR. The sample shows 90,000 to 100,000 clones, roughly 84% of them seen only once. The sample comprised peripheral blood. The origin of the receptors is a man aged 65-85 years with active or convalescent COVID-19.

The CDR3: CASSLLEGAGYGYTF. The CDR3 DNA sequence: TGTGCCAGCAGCCTACTGGAAGGGGCTGGCTATGGCTACACCTTC. The J gene is TRBJ1-2, the V gene TRBV7-2; D might be TRBD1 (5 bases). The CDR3 is made up of 15 amino acids. V was trimmed by 5 bases and J by 4 bases, leaving 17 bases between them. In germline, CDR1 is SGHTA, CDR2 FQGNSA.

The rearrangement uses TRBV5-4 and TRBJ2-1; the match to TRBD2 covers 9 bases. V lost 4 bases and J lost 3; bases outside the gene matches: 5. The CDR3 extends over 15 amino acids. From germline, CDR1 is SGHNT and CDR2 YYREEE (reference sequence). The CDR3 DNA sequence: TGTGCCAGCAGCCCTACGACTAGCGGCTACAATGAGCAGTTCTTC. Its translation: CASSPTTSGYNEQFF. The entire variable domain, with the rest obtained from reference TRBV5-4 and TRBJ2-1, is as follows: ETGVTQSPTHLIKTRGQQVTLRCSSQSGHNTVSWYQQALGQGPQFIFQYYREEENGRGNFPPRFSGLQFPNYSSELNVNALELDDSALYLCASSPTTSGYNEQFFGPGTRLTVL.

This chain links TRBV2 with TRBJ2-1; TRBD1 aligns across 7 bases. With 5 bases clipped from V and 0 bases from J, the junction kept 4 bases outside the gene matches. Germline CDR1 reads SNHLY; CDR2 reads FYNNEI. The CDR3 runs 15 residues. For the CDR3, the DNA is TGTGCCAGCAGTCAACAGGGGAGCTCCTACAATGAGCAGTTCTTC. This sequence encodes CASSQQGSSYNEQFF.

This chain connects TRBV7-9 to TRBJ2-3; TRBD2 agrees at 13 bases. Germline CDR1 reads SEHNR; CDR2 reads FQNEAQ (reference sequence). After removal of 4 bases from V and 7 bases from J, the junction contained 8 bases not matched to a gene. This CDR3 comprises 16 residues. CDR3 in amino acids: CASSSQLAGGFYTQYF. CDR3 coding DNA: TGTGCCAGCAGCTCTCAACTAGCGGGGGGGTTCTATACGCAGTATTTT.

This chain connects TRBV6-6 to TRBJ2-3; 9 bases are shared with TRBD2. The CDR3 length is 16 residues. J gave up 1 base and V 8 bases, and 10 bases lay outside the gene matches. Germline loops: CDR1 MNHNY, CDR2 SVGAGI (reference sequence). CDR3 region: CASGNQRGGGTDTQYF. The CDR3 DNA reads TGTGCCAGCGGTAACCAGCGCGGGGGGGGCACAGATACGCAGTATTTT.

This sequence joins TRBV7-9 and TRBJ2-7; TRBD2 aligns across 7 bases. Germline V gene sequence: CDR1 SEHNR, CDR2 FQNEAQ (reference sequence). Germline trimming cut 1 base from V and 2 bases from J; bases unmatched to any gene: 2. This CDR3 spans 14 amino acids. CDR3 sequence: CASSLGLAAYEQYF. Here the CDR3 DNA reads TGTGCCAGCAGCTTAGGACTAGCTGCCTACGAGCAGTACTTC.

The J gene is TRBJ2-5, the V gene TRBV6-5; 7 bases fit TRBD1. V trimming: 6 bases; J trimming: 5 bases; junction bases outside the gene matches: 9. Germline CDR1 MNHEY, CDR2 SVGAGI. The CDR3 has 14 amino acids. The CDR3 region has the DNA TGTGCCAGCAGCCCCGGGACAGCGCCGGAGACCCAGTACTTC. Residues: CASSPGTAPETQYF.

In its sample, this clone was seen once. The chain carries TRBV5-1 and TRBJ1-2; maybe TRBD1 (5 bases). Germline V CDR1 and CDR2: SGHRS, YFSETQ. V lost 4 bases and J 0 bases, leaving 10 bases between the germline ends. CDR3 length: 14 residues. The CDR3: CASSTDTANYGYTF. The DNA for the CDR3 is TGCGCCAGCAGCACGGACACCGCTAACTATGGCTACACCTTC.

The genes are TRBV6-6 and TRBJ2-3; 10 bases are a match to TRBD2. CDR3 length equals 16 residues. Germline values: CDR1 MNHNY, CDR2 SVGAGI (reference sequence). The V gene end was trimmed by 4 bases and the J gene end by 2 bases; junction bases not matched to a gene: 6. CDR3 nucleotides: TGTGCCAGCAGTTCCCCACTAGCGGGGTACACAGATACGCAGTATTTT. Residues: CASSSPLAGYTDTQYF.

The chain is built from TRBV19 and TRBJ2-5, with TRBD2 matching over 12 bases. Germline V gene data show CDR1 as LNHDA and CDR2 as SQIVND (reference sequence). The junction had 7 bases not matched to a gene; V was cut back by 6 bases and J by 5 bases. This CDR3 comprises 15 residues. The CDR3 spells CASRTASGGAETQYF. As DNA, the CDR3 is TGTGCCAGTAGAACCGCTAGCGGGGGGGCTGAGACCCAGTACTTC.